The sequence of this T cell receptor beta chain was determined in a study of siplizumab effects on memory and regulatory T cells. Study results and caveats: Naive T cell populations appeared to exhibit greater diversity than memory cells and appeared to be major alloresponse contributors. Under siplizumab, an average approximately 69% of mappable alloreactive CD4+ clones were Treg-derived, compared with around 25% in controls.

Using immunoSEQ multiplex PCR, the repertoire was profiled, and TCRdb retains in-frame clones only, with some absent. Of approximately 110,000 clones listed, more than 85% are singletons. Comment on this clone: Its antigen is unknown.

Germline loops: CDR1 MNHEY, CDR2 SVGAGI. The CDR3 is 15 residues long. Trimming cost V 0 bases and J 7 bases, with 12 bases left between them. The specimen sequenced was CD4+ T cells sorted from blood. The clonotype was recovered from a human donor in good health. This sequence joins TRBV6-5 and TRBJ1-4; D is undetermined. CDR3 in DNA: TGTGCCAGCAGTTACTCCTGGACCCCGGGTGAAAAACTGTTTTTT. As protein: CASSYSWTPGEKLFF.